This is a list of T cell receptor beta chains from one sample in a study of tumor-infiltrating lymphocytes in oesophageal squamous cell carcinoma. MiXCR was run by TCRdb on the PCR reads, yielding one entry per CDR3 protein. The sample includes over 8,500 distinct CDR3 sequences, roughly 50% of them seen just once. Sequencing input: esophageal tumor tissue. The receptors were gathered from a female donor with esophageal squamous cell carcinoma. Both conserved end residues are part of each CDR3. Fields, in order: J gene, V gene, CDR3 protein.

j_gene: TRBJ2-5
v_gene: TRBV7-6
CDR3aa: CASSLGGPKGETQYF

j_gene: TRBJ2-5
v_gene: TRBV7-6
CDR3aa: CASSSPRGGGKTQYF

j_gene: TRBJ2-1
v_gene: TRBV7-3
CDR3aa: CASSALRDGEQFF

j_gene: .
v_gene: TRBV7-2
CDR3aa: CASSLVGTGKLYEQYF

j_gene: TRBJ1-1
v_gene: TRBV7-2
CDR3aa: CASSFSGQGGTEAFF

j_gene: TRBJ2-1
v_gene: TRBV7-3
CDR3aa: CASSPSVVSSYNEQFF

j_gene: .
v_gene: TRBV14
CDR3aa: CASSPRTSGFGETQYF

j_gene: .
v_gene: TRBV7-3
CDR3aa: CASSLTGQGGYEQYF

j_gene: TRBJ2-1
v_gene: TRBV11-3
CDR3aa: CASSYISSGRNDEQFF

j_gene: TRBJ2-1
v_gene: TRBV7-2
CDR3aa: CASRRAGGGSSYNEQFF

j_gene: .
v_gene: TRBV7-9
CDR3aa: CASSPQMGGHEQFF

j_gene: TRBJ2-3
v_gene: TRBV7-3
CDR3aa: CASSLAQNTDTQYF

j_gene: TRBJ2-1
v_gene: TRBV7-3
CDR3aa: CASSPSLAGATNEQFF

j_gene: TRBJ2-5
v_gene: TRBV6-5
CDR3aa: CASSYATGYEETQYF

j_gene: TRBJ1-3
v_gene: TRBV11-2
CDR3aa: CASSSGSGNTIYF

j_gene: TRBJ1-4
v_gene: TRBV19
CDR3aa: CASSIGWKEKLFF

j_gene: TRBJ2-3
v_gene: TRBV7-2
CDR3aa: CASSLGTSGSTDTQYF

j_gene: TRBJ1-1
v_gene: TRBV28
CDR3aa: CASSGSRGLAYEQYF

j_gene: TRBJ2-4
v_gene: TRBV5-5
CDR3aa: CASSTTGQGATKNIQYF

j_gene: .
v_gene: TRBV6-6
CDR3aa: CASSYSRTGSKEQFF

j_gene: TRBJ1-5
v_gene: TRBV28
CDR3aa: CASSLSAYQPQHF

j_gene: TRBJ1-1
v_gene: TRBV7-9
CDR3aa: CASSSTGENTEAFF

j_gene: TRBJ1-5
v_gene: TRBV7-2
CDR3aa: CASSLKTGDNQPQHF

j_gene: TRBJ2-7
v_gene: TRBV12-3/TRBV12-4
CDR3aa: CASSPGASGSREQYF

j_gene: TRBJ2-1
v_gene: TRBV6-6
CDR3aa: CASSYRVDNEQFF

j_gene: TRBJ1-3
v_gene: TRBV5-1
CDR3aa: CASSPGTGANSGNTIYF

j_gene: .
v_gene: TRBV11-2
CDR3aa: CASSFYEGARYEQYF

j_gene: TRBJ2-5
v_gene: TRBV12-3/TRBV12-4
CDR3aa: CASTIRAGLAGIRGQETQYF

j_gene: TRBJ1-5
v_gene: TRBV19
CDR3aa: CASTQGRQPQHF

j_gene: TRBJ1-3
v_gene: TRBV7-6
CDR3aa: CASSLESGLGNTIYF

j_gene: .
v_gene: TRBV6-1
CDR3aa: CASRDRGRNFEQFF

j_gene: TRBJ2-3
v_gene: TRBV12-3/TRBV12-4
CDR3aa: CASTVTADTQYF

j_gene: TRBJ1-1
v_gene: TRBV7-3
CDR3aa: CASSLGGANTEAFF

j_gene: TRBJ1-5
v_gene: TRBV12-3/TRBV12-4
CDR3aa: CASSAGGGQPQHF

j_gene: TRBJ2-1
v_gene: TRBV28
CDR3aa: CASSFPGTSGYSYNEQFF

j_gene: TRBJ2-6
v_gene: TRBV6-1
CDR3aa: CASSELWQGAYGANVLTF

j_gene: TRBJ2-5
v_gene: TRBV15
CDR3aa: CATSRLSGGRKSQYF

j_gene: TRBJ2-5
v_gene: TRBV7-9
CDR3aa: CASSLGSRIGETQYF

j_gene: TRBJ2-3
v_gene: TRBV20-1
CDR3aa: CSAPILAGGPGDTQYF

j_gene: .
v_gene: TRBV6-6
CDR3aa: CASSFSDHSSYEQYF

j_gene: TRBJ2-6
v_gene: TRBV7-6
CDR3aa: CASSLGLGGAGANVLTF

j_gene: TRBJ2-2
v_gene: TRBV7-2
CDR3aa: CASSLQQLTGELFF

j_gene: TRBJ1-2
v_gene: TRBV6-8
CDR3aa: CASNRAGLGDYGYTF

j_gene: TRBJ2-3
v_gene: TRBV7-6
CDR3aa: CASSSIAGAIDTQYF

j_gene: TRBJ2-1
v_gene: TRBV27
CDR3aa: CASSLFYTRDRANEQFF

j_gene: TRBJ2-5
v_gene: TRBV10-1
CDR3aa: CASSDRGSRETQYF

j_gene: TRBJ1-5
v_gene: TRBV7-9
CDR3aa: CASSLGSLGASNQPQHF

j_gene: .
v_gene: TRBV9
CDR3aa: CASSLQGSYEQYF

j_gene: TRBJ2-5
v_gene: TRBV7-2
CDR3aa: CASRKTPDYYDTQYF

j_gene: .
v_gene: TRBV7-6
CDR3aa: CASSRAGNQETQYF

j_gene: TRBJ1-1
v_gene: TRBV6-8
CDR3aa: CASSSPSTGDTEAFF

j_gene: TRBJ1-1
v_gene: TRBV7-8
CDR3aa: CASSLARGNTFF

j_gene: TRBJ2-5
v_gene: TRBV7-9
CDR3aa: CASSPLGTGGFTEAIF

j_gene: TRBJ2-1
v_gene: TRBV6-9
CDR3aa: CASSYSRTEAGNEQFF

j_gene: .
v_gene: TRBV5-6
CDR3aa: CASTLSGGRYEQYF

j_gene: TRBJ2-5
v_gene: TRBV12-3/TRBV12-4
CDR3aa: CASRVVKMSSGANVLTF

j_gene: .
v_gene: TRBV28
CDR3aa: CASSLWRGGEQGFQRYGYTF

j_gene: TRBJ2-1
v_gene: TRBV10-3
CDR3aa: CAIRRPGGEDNEQFF

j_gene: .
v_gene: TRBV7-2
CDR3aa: CASSPYRGTSYEQYF